This record looks at one T cell receptor beta chain sequence and its context. This record belongs to a study of shared clonotypes between healthy human individuals. Whole-study context: Per donor, CD8 memory used one plate, CD8 naive used two, CD4 memory used three and CD4 naive used three.

The CDR3 is 14 amino acids. The germline V and J ends were trimmed by 10 bases and 4 bases, with 19 bases remaining between them. Germline V gene lookup returns CDR1 MDHEN and CDR2 SYDVKM. Approximately 30,000 T cell genomes (approximately 0.2 ug DNA) went into each sorted-subset replicate. Original handling: In the immunoSEQ data, sequences were junction-only and lacked quality scores, so filtering differed. Some clones are missing from TCRdb's copy, which holds only in-frame ones; the method was immunoSEQ multiplex PCR. That table is the source of V, J and clone size, and D and trimming were worked out from the DNA. This table holds hundreds of thousands of clones, about three quarters found once.

V and J are TRBV28 and TRBJ1-2; a possible D gene is TRBD1 (5 bases). The TCR was taken from a woman in her 30s in good health. The sample consisted of memory CD4+ T cells sorted from blood. Specified subset: CD45RA-negative fraction. The CDR3 nucleotides read TGTGCCACCATCTATGGGGGGGATGGCTATGGCTACACCTTC. It encodes CATIYGGDGYGYTF.